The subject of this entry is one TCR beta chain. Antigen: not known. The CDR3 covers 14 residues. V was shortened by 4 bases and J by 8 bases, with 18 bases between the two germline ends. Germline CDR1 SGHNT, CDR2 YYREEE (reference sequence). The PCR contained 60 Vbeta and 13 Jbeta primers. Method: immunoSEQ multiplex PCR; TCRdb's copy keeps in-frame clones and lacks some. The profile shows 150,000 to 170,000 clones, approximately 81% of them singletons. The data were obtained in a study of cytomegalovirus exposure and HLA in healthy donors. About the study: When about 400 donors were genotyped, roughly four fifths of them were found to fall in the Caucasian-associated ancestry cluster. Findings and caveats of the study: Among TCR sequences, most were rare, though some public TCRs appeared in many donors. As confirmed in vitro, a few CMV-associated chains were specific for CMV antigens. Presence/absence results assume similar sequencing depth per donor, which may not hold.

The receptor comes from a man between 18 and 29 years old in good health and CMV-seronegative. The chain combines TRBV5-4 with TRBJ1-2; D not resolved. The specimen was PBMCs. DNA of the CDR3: TGTGCCAGCAGCCCAATCCCCGGGCCGGGGGGCTACACCTTC. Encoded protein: CASSPIPGPGGYTF.